This T cell receptor beta chain was sequenced during a study of cytomegalovirus exposure and HLA in healthy donors. Points from the study as a whole: It is likely that the observed cluster of highly shared sequence variants was a sequencing artifact. The study carried out a later analysis of TCR beta sequences. It associated 15,000 to 20,000 of them with specific HLA alleles at a false discovery rate of 0.05. Per a prior analysis, the majority of TCR beta V segments were productive roughly 90% or roughly 30% of the time. Cytomegalovirus status was reportedly diagnosed by the classifier with high specificity and sensitivity.

Germline CDR1 SEHNR, CDR2 FQNEAQ (reference sequence). This CDR3 is built from 12 residues. V was shortened by 5 bases and J by 8 bases, with 12 bases between the two germline ends. Concerning this clone itself: Its antigen is unknown.

PCR amplification relied on 60 Vbeta primers (plus 13 Jbeta primers). This table comes from immunoSEQ multiplex PCR, and its TCRdb copy is limited to in-frame clones, with some not included. The data contain roughly 180,000 clones, 8.5% to 10% of them singletons. Sequencing used PBMCs. The rearrangement joins TRBV7-9 to TRBJ1-2; D is uncertain. This clonotype originated in a woman aged 25 to 45 in good health and CMV-seropositive. CDR3 nucleotide sequence: TGTGCCAGCAGCGAATCGCTACTGGGCTACACCTTC. Its translation is CASSESLLGYTF. The variable domain in full, completed from reference TRBV7-9 and TRBJ1-2, reads DTGVSQNPRHKITKRGQNVTFRCDPISEHNRLYWYRQTLGQGPEFLTYFQNEAQLEKSRLLSDRFSAERPKGSFSTLEIQRTEQGDSAMYLCASSESLLGYTFGSGTRLTVV.